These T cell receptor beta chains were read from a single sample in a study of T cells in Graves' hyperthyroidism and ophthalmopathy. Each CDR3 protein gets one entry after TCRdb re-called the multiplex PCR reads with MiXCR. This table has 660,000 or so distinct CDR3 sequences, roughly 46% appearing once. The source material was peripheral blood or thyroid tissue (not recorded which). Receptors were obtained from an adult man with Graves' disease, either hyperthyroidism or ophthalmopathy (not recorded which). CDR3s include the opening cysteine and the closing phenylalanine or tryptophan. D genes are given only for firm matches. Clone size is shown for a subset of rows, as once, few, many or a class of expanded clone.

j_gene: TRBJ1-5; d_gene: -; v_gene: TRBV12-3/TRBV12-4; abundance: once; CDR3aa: CASSIRAGKNQPQHF; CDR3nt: TGTGCCAGCAGTATCAGGGCAGGGAAGAATCAGCCCCAGCATTTT
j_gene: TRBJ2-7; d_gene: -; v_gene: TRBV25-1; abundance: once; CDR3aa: CASSDQLGHEQYF; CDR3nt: TGTGCCAGCAGTGATCAGCTGGGGCACGAGCAGTACTTC
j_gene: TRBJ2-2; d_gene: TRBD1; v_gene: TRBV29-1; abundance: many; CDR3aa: CSVGTGLKAGELFF; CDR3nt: TGCAGCGTTGGGACAGGGCTTAAGGCCGGGGAGCTGTTTTTT
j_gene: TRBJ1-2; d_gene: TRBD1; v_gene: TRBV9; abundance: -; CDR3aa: CTSSAGQGFGYTF; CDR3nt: TGTACCAGCAGCGCCGGACAGGGCTTTGGCTACACCTTC
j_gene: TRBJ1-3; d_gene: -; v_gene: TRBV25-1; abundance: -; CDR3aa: CASVDGAGNTIYF; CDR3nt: TGTGCCAGCGTTGATGGGGCTGGAAACACCATATATTTT
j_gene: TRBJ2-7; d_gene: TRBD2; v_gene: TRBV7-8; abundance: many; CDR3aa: CASSSLAGGFDEQYF; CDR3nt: TGTGCCAGCAGCTCCTTAGCGGGAGGGTTCGACGAGCAGTACTTC
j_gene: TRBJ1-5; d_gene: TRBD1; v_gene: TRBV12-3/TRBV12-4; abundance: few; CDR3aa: CASSRQGMEPQHF; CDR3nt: TGTGCCAGCAGTCGACAGGGGATGGAGCCCCAGCATTTT
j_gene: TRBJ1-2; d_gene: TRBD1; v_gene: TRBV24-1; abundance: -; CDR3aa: CATSVRNPGQGNGYTF; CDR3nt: TGTGCCACCAGTGTCCGAAACCCGGGACAGGGCAATGGCTACACCTTC
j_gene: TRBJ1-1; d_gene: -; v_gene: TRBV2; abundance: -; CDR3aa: CASSDQGTMNTEAFF; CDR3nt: TGTGCCAGCAGTGATCAGGGGACTATGAACACTGAAGCTTTCTTT
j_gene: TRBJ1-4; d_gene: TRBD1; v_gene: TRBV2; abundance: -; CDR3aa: CASSMGQGPEKLFF; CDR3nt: TGTGCCAGCAGTATGGGACAGGGGCCTGAAAAACTGTTTTTT
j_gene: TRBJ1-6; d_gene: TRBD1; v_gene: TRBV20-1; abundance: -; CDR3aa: CSSSRDRSSPLHF; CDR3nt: TGCAGTTCTAGCCGGGACAGGTCTTCACCCCTCCACTTT
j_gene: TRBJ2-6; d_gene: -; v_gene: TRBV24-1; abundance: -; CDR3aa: CATARSGARTGANVLTF; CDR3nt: TGTGCCACCGCCCGGAGCGGCGCTAGGACTGGGGCCAACGTCCTGACTTTC
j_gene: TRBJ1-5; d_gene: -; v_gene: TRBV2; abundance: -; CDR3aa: CASIPQGNNQPQHF; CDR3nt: TGTGCCAGCATTCCACAGGGTAACAATCAGCCCCAGCATTTT
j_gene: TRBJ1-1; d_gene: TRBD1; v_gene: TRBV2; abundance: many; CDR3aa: CASRTGQNTEAFF; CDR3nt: TGTGCCAGCAGGACAGGGCAGAACACTGAAGCTTTCTTT
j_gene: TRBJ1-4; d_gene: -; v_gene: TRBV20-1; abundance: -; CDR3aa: CSASLGQSNEKLFF; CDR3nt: TGCAGTGCTAGCCTTGGACAGTCTAATGAAAAACTGTTTTTT
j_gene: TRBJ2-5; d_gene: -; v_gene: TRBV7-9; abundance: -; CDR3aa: CASSLPEHGF; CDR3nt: TGTGCCAGCAGCCTACCAGAACACGGATTC
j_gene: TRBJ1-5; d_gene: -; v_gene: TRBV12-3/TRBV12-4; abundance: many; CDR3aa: CASSVLGQPQHF; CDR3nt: TGTGCCAGCAGTGTACTCGGTCAGCCCCAGCATTTT
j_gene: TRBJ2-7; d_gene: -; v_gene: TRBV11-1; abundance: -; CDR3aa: CASSFDLAYEQYF; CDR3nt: TGTGCCAGCAGCTTTGACCTAGCTTACGAGCAGTACTTC
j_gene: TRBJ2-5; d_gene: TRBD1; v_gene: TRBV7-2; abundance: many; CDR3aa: CASSLNRGETQYF; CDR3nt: TGTGCCAGTAGTCTCAACAGGGGAGAGACCCAGTACTTC
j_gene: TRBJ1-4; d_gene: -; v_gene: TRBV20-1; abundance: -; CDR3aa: CSATSREGEKLFF; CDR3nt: TGCAGTGCCACGTCACGGGAGGGTGAAAAACTGTTTTTT
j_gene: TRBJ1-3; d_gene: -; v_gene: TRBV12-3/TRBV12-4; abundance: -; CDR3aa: CANRRAGSGNTIYF; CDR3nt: TGTGCCAACAGGCGTGCGGGCTCTGGAAACACCATATATTTT
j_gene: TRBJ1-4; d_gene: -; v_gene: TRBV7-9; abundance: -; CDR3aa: CASSEDATTNEKLFF; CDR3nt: TGTGCCAGCAGCGAGGACGCCACAACTAATGAAAAACTGTTTTTT
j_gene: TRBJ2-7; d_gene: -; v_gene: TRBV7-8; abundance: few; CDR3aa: CASSPPGRSSYEQYF; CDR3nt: TGTGCCAGCTCACCACCGGGCCGAAGCTCCTACGAGCAGTACTTC
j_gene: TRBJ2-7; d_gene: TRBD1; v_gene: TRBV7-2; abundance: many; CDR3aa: CASSLAGQAYEQYF; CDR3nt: TGTGCCAGCAGCTTAGCGGGACAGGCTTACGAGCAGTACTTC
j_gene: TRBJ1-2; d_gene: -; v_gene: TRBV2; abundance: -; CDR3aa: CASSKDSNRGYTF; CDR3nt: TGTGCCAGCAGTAAAGACAGTAATCGTGGCTACACCTTC
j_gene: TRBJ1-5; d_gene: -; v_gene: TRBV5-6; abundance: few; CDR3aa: CASNFGGQPQHF; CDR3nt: TGTGCCAGCAACTTCGGGGGACAGCCCCAGCATTTT
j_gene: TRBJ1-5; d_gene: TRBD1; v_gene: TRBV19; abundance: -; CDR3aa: CASNTPIGTGDQPQHF; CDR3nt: TGTGCCAGTAATACGCCCATCGGGACAGGCGATCAGCCCCAGCATTTT
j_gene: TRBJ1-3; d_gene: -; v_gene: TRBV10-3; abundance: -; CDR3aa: CAINTDWNTIYF; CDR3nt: TGTGCCATCAATACGGACTGGAACACCATATATTTT
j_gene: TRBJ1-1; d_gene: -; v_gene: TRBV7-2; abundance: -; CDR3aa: CASSERSGRAFF; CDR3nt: TGTGCCAGCAGCGAGCGCTCAGGCCGAGCTTTCTTT
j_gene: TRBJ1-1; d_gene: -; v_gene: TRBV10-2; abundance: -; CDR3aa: CASSERGVVNTEAFF; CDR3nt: TGCGCCAGCAGCGAGCGAGGTGTCGTAAACACTGAAGCTTTCTTT
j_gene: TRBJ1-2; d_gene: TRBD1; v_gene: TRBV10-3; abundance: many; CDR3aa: CASTGQGLYGYTF; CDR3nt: TGTGCCAGTACGGGACAGGGGCTATATGGCTACACCTTC
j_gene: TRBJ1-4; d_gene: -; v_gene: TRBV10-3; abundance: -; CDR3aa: CAISAGPELFF; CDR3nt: TGTGCCATCAGTGCGGGTCCAGAACTGTTTTTT
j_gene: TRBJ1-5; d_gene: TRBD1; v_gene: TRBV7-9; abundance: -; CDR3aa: CASSQVAGTGGVRSNQPQHF; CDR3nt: TGTGCCAGCAGCCAAGTCGCCGGGACAGGGGGCGTTCGAAGCAATCAGCCCCAGCATTTT
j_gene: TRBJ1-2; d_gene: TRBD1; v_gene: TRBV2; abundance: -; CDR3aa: CASSEGQGAYYGYTF; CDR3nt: TGTGCCAGCAGTGAGGGACAGGGGGCGTATTATGGCTACACCTTC
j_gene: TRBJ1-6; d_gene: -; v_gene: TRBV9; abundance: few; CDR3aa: CASSVTEEDGNNSPLHF; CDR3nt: TGTGCCAGCAGCGTTACGGAAGAGGACGGGAATAATTCACCCCTCCACTTT
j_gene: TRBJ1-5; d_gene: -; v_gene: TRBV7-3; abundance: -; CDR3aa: CASSFYEGQPQHF; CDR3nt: TGTGCCAGCAGTTTTTATGAGGGCCAGCCCCAGCATTTT
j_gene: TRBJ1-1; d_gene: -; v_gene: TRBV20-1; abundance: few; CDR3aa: CSAITGPRNEAFF; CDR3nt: TGCAGTGCCATCACCGGCCCACGGAACGAAGCTTTCTTT
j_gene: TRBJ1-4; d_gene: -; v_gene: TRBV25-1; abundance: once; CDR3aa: CASNQRGGDEKLFF; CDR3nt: TGTGCCAGCAACCAACGGGGGGGCGATGAAAAACTGTTTTTT
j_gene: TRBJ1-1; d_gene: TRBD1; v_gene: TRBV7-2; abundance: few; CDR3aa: CASSLDPSRTGEAFF; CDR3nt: TGTGCCAGCAGCTTAGATCCTTCCCGGACAGGTGAAGCTTTCTTT
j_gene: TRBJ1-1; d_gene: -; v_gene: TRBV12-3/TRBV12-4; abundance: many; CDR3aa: CASSLMTGEAFF; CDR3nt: TGTGCCAGCAGTTTGATGACAGGTGAAGCTTTCTTT
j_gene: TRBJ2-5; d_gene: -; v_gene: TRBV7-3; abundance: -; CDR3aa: CASSLKSRGDETQYF; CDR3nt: TGTGCCAGCAGCTTAAAGTCCAGGGGAGACGAGACCCAGTACTTC
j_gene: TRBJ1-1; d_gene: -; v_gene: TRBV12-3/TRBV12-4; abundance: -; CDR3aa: CASSFLGVGAEAFF; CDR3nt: TGTGCCAGCAGTTTCTTAGGGGTCGGGGCTGAAGCTTTCTTT
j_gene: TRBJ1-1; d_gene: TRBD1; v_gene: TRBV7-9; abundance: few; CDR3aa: CASSPGTGGWDTEAFF; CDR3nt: TGTGCCAGCAGCCCGGGGACAGGGGGATGGGACACTGAAGCTTTCTTT
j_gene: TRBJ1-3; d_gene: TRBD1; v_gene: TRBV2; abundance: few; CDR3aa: CASSEVGQLISGNTIYF; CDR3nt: TGTGCCAGCAGTGAAGTGGGACAGTTAATCTCTGGAAACACCATATATTTT
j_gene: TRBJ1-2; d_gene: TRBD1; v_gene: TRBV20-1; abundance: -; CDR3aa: CSVFGTGGLANYGHTF; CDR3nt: TGCAGTGTGTTCGGGACAGGGGGATTAGCTAACTATGGCCACACCTTC
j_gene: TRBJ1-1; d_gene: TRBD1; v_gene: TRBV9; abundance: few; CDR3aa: CASSPSGTGGTEAFF; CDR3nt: TGTGCCAGCAGCCCTTCCGGGACAGGGGGCACTGAAGCTTTCTTT
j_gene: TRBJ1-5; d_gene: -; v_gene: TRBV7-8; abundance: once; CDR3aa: CASSRVGQASNQPQHF; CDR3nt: TGTGCCAGCAGCAGGGTGGGGCAGGCCAGCAATCAGCCCCAGCATTTT